The next 21 T cell receptor beta chains were all read from a single sample in a study of T cells in localized non-small cell lung cancer. Some clones are missing from TCRdb's copy, which holds only in-frame ones; the method was immunoSEQ multiplex PCR. The sample lists around 15,000 clones, around 90% occurring once. Source: peripheral blood mononuclear cells, taken before any cancer treatment. The receptors originated from a man between 40 and 69 years old with stage III lung adenocarcinoma.

This rearrangement joins TRBV30 to TRBJ2-2, with D maybe TRBD1 (5 bases). This CDR3 contains 11 residues. V lost 3 bases and J lost 6, with 5 bases in between. Germline V gene lookup returns CDR1 GTSNPN and CDR2 SVGIG (reference sequence). CDR3: CAWRGPGELFF. The CDR3 DNA reads TGTGCCTGGAGGGGGCCCGGGGAGCTGTTTTTT.

This chain joins TRBV27 and TRBJ1-5, with D unclear. In germline, CDR1 is MNHEY, CDR2 SMNVEV (reference sequence). V was pared by 3 bases and J by 1 base, with 10 bases between. The CDR3 consists of 15 residues. The CDR3 sequence: CASSLYAVSNQPQHF. The CDR3 DNA follows: TGTGCCAGCAGTTTGTACGCAGTCAGCAATCAGCCCCAGCATTTT.

The genes are TRBV11-2 and TRBJ2-1; TRBD2 aligns across 9 bases. CDR1 is SGHAT, CDR2 FQNNGV, per germline. The J segment lost 8 bases and the V segment lost 5 bases, leaving 16 bases of the junction unmatched. This CDR3 contains 17 residues. The CDR3 protein is CASSGGASGMRTDEQFF. The CDR3 bases are TGTGCCAGCAGCGGGGGGGCTAGCGGGATGCGGACGGATGAGCAGTTCTTC. Full variable domain (rest looked up from reference TRBV11-2 and TRBJ2-1): EAGVAQSPRYKIIEKRQSVAFWCNPISGHATLYWYQQILGQGPKLLIQFQNNGVVDDSQLPKDRFSAERLKGVDSTLKIQPAKLEDSAVYLCASSGGASGMRTDEQFFGPGTRLTVL.

V gene TRBV5-1 combines with J gene TRBJ2-7; 7 bases line up with TRBD2. CDR1 is SGHRS, CDR2 YFSETQ, per germline. The CDR3 extends over 16 amino acids. V gave up 0 bases and J gave up 5 bases; unmatched junction bases: 11. Here the CDR3 DNA reads TGCGCCAGCAGCTTGGTGGGGGGGTCAACCTCAGACGAGCAGTACTTC. As protein: CASSLVGGSTSDEQYF.

This clone was seen once. The J gene is TRBJ2-7, the V gene TRBV5-6; D might be TRBD1 (6 bases). V was cut by 2 bases and J by 0 bases, with 9 bases left in between. Germline values: CDR1 SGHDT, CDR2 YYEEEE. The CDR3 has 14 amino acids. The CDR3 region is CASSFTGSSYEQYF. The CDR3 coding sequence is TGTGCCAGCAGCTTCACAGGGTCCTCCTACGAGCAGTACTTC.

The V call is TRBV10-3, the J call TRBJ2-7; D might be TRBD1 or TRBD2, each matching 5 bases. The CDR3 consists of 16 residues. The V and J ends lost 6 bases and 3 bases respectively, with 21 bases between them. Germline CDR1 ENHRY, CDR2 SYGVKD. The CDR3 is CAISDFTRGAGYEQYF. CDR3 bases: TGTGCCATCAGCGACTTTACCCGGGGCGCGGGCTACGAGCAGTACTTC.

The rearrangement joins TRBV13 to TRBJ2-7, with 9 bases identical to TRBD2. Germline V gene sequence: CDR1 PRHDT, CDR2 FYEKMQ (reference sequence). This CDR3 has 16 residues. The J segment lost 4 bases and the V segment lost 2 bases, leaving 9 bases of the junction unmatched. CDR3 loop: CASSLRPSGMPYEQYF. CDR3 DNA: TGTGCCAGCAGCTTAAGACCTAGCGGGATGCCTTACGAGCAGTACTTC. The full variable domain, with the rest looked up from reference TRBV13 and TRBJ2-7, is AAGVIQSPRHLIKEKRETATLKCYPIPRHDTVYWYQQGPGQDPQFLISFYEKMQSDKGSIPDRFSAQQFSDYHSELNMSSLELGDSALYFCASSLRPSGMPYEQYFGPGTRLTVT.

The V and J genes are TRBV27 and TRBJ2-5; D unresolved. Trimming removed 3 bases at V and 0 bases at J, with 5 bases between. The length of the CDR3 is 13 residues. Per the germline V gene, CDR1 is MNHEY and CDR2 is SMNVEV (reference sequence). In DNA form, the CDR3 reads TGTGCCAGCAGTTTCAGAAACCAAGAGACCCAGTACTTC. This translates into CASSFRNQETQYF.

V gene TRBV27 combines with J gene TRBJ2-7; 10 bases line up with TRBD1. V gave up 6 bases and J gave up 1 base; unmatched junction bases: 3. CDR1 and CDR2 from the germline V gene are MNHEY and SMNVEV (reference sequence). The CDR3 extends over 14 amino acids. The DNA of the CDR3 is TGTGCCAGCAGGGGGACAGGGGTATCCTACGAGCAGTACTTC. Its translation: CASRGTGVSYEQYF.

The chain uses TRBV6-5 and TRBJ2-5; D perhaps matches TRBD1 (6 bases). The V end lost 5 bases, the J end lost 5 bases, and 12 bases lay between the germline ends. Germline lookup yields CDR1 MNHEY and CDR2 SVGAGI. The CDR3 length is 13 residues. The CDR3 reads CASSTGTRETQYF. Here the CDR3 DNA reads TGTGCCAGCAGTACAGGGACACGGGAGACCCAGTACTTC.

This rearrangement joins TRBV28 to TRBJ2-5; 8 positions match TRBD2. Trimming at V came to 6 bases and at J to 0 bases, leaving 3 bases not matched to a gene. The length of the CDR3 is 14 residues. Germline V gene data show CDR1 as MDHEN and CDR2 as SYDVKM. CDR3 bases: TGTGCCAGCAGACCACTAGCGGACCAAGAGACCCAGTACTTC. Amino acid sequence: CASRPLADQETQYF.

This clone was recorded only once. The gene calls are TRBV7-8 and TRBJ1-4; maybe TRBD1 (5 bases). With 5 bases removed from V and 1 base from J, the gap between germline ends came to 17 bases. The germline V gene encodes CDR1 SGHVS and CDR2 FQNEAQ. The CDR3 sequence is 17 residues long. The DNA for the CDR3 is TGTGCCAGCAGCCCACCGATCACAGGAGAAACTAATGAAAAACTGTTTTTT. This translates into CASSPPITGETNEKLFF.

The V and J genes are TRBV13 and TRBJ2-2, with D possibly being TRBD2 (6 bases). The CDR3 extends over 14 amino acids. V was trimmed by 5 bases and J by 4 bases, leaving 11 bases between them. Per the germline V gene, CDR1 is PRHDT and CDR2 is FYEKMQ (reference sequence). The CDR3 spells CASSELGGTGELFF. The CDR3 bases are TGTGCCAGCAGCGAGTTGGGGGGCACCGGGGAGCTGTTTTTT.

The rearrangement links TRBV5-6 to TRBJ1-1, with 12 bases lining up with TRBD1. The CDR3 length is 17 residues. The germline V gene has CDR1 SGHDT and CDR2 YYEEEE. After removal of 1 base from V and 3 bases from J, the junction contained 7 bases not matched to a gene. The CDR3 loop is CASSLPGTGGWDTEAFF. The DNA of the CDR3 is TGTGCCAGCAGCTTGCCCGGGACAGGGGGCTGGGACACTGAAGCTTTCTTT.

The chain has TRBV11-1 and TRBJ2-3, with 8 bases aligning to TRBD2. The ends lost 2 bases at V and 2 bases at J; junction bases unmatched: 6. Germline V gives CDR1 SGHAT, CDR2 FQDESV (reference sequence). The CDR3 length is 16 residues. The CDR3 loop reads CASSLIREGHTDTQYF. In nucleotides, the CDR3 is TGTGCCAGCAGCTTAATCCGGGAGGGCCACACAGATACGCAGTATTTT.

The chain combines TRBV7-9 with TRBJ1-4; 9 bases map to TRBD1. This CDR3 is 14 amino acids long. The germline V gene has CDR1 SEHNR and CDR2 FQNEAQ (reference sequence). The trim removed 4 bases at V and 13 bases at J, leaving 10 bases unmatched. CDR3 residues: CASSSTTGGSGLFF. The CDR3 coding sequence is TGTGCCAGCAGCTCCACGACAGGGGGGTCCGGACTGTTTTTT.

The V and J genes are TRBV5-6 and TRBJ2-7; D tentatively fits TRBD1 or TRBD2 (5 bases each). The germline V and J ends were trimmed by 0 bases and 4 bases, with 17 bases remaining between them. The CDR3 sequence is 16 residues long. Germline CDR1 and CDR2: SGHDT and YYEEEE. The CDR3 region is CASSLGGREITYEQYF. As DNA, the CDR3 is TGTGCCAGCAGCTTGGGAGGCAGGGAGATTACTTACGAGCAGTACTTC. Based on the CDR3 plus reference TRBV5-6 and TRBJ2-7, the full variable domain is DAGVTQSPTHLIKTRGQQVTLRCSPKSGHDTVSWYQQALGQGPQFIFQYYEEEERQRGNFPDRFSGHQFPNYSSELNVNALLLGDSALYLCASSLGGREITYEQYFGPGTRLTVT.

J is TRBJ2-5 and V is TRBV7-2; no firm D call. CDR3 length equals 14 residues. The V gene lost 5 bases and the J gene lost 2 bases, with 12 bases spanning the gap. Germline CDR1 reads SGHTA; CDR2 reads FQGNSA. CDR3 in DNA: TGTGCCAGCAGCCCATGGGGTCAACAAGAGACCCAGTACTTC. Its protein is CASSPWGQQETQYF.

The rearrangement links TRBV5-6 to TRBJ1-2, with unresolved D. CDR3 length: 12 residues. The V gene's germline CDR1 is SGHDT and CDR2 YYEEEE. Between the trimmed V and J ends, which lost 2 bases and 5 bases, there was a span of 7 bases. DNA of the CDR3: TGTGCCAGCAGCTTATGGGGTTATGGCTACACCTTC. It translates to CASSLWGYGYTF.

The rearrangement links TRBV7-8 to TRBJ2-7; 8 bases line up with TRBD1. The germline gives CDR1 SGHVS, CDR2 FQNEAQ. The J segment lost 0 bases and the V segment lost 1 base, leaving 2 bases of the junction unmatched. The CDR3 extends over 15 amino acids. The CDR3 here is CASSLVQGGSYEQYF. CDR3 bases: TGTGCCAGCAGCTTAGTACAGGGGGGCTCCTACGAGCAGTACTTC. The whole variable domain, remainder taken from reference TRBV7-8 and TRBJ2-7, is GAGVSQSPRYKVAKRGQDVALRCDPISGHVSLFWYQQALGQGPEFLTYFQNEAQLDKSGLPSDRFFAERPEGSVSTLKIQRTQQEDSAVYLCASSLVQGGSYEQYFGPGTRLTVT.

In this sample, this clone turned up once. The rearrangement links TRBV6-5 to TRBJ2-1; the D is unclear. Trimming removed 4 bases at V and 0 bases at J, with 4 bases between. CDR1 MNHEY and CDR2 SVGAGI come from the germline V gene. The CDR3 consists of 13 residues. The DNA for the CDR3 is TGTGCCAGCAGTTTAAGCTCCTACAATGAGCAGTTCTTC. This gives the protein CASSLSSYNEQFF.